The sequence of this T cell receptor beta chain was determined in a study of shared clonotypes between healthy human individuals. Concerning this clone itself: Its antigen is still unknown.

Findings of the study overall: Richness estimates generally favored naive over memory subsets.

In the original workflow: ImmunoSEQ only sent back junction sequences with no quality scores, so filtering was done differently. Assay used: immunoSEQ multiplex PCR; TCRdb lists only in-frame clones, some missing. V, J and clone size are those of that table, while D and trimming were read from the DNA. The sample shows over a million clones, approximately 98.5% of them seen only once. V shed 0 bases and J shed 0 bases, with 15 bases lying between them. CDR3 length equals 17 residues. Germline lookup yields CDR1 LNHNV and CDR2 YYDKDF (reference sequence). The chain carries TRBV15 and TRBJ2-7; D is undetermined. Sequencing used naive CD4+ T cells sorted from blood. As to subset: CD45RA+ positively selected. The receptor comes from a man in his thirties or forties in good health. CDR3 loop: CATSRDSPGWSSYEQYF. The CDR3 DNA is TGTGCCACCAGCAGAGATTCGCCCGGATGGAGCTCCTACGAGCAGTACTTC.